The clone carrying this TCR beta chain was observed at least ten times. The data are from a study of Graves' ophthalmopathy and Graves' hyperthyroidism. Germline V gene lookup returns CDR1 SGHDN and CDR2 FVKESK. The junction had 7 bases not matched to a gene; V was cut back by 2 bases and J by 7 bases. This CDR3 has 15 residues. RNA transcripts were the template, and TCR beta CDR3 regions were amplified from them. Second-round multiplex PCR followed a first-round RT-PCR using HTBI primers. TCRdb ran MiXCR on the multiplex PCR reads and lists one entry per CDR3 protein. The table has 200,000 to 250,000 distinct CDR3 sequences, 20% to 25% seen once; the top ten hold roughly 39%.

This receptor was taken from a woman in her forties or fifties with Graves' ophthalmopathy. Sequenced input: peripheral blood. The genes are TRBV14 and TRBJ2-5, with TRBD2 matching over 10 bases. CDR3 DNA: TGTGCCAGCAGCCAACTGACTAGCGGGTCCATGACCCAGTACTTC. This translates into CASSQLTSGSMTQYF.